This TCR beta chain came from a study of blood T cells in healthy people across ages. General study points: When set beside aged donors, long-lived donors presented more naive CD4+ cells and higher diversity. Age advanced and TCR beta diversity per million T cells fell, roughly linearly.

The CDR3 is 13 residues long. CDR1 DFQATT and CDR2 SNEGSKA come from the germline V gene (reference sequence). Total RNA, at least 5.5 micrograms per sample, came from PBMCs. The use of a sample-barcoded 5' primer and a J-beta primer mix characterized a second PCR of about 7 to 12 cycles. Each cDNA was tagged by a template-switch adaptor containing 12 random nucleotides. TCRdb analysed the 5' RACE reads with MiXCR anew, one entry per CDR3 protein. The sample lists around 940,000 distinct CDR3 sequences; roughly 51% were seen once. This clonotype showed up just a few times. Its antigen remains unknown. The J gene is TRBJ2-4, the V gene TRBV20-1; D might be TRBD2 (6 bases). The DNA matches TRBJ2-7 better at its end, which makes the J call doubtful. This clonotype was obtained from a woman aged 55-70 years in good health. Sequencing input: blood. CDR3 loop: CSARVAESYEQYF. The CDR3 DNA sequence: TGCAGTGCTAGAGTAGCGGAATCCTACGAGCAGTACTTC.